These T cell receptor beta chains were read from a single sample in a study of T cell responses to AZD1222 COVID-19 vaccine. Sequenced by immunoSEQ multiplex PCR; TCRdb stores in-frame clones only, minus some. The sample lists over 100,000 clones; roughly 90% were seen once. Sequenced material: peripheral blood, taken on day 0 of AZD1222 vaccination. The receptor set was obtained from an adult in good health. Both conserved end residues are part of each CDR3. The D gene is left open where the match is weak.

v_call	d_call	j_call	cdr3_aa
TRBV10-2	.	TRBJ2-5	CASSSGYGETQYF
TRBV4-1	.	TRBJ2-7	CASSQPRAGAYEQYF
TRBV6-2/TRBV6-3	.	TRBJ2-7	CASSPEGSKSSYEQYF
TRBV2	.	TRBJ1-2	CASSERGLGDGYTF
TRBV19	.	TRBJ1-1	CASRGTPNTEAFF
TRBV5-4	.	TRBJ2-7	CASSPSVSASSYEQYF
TRBV7-8	TRBD2	TRBJ2-5	CASSLDLFSGLGGETQYF
TRBV12-5	.	TRBJ2-5	CASGLDTETQYF
TRBV3-1/TRBV3-2	.	TRBJ1-5	CASSQRDSNQPQHF
TRBV19	.	TRBJ1-4	CASSSPGEAEKLFF
TRBV28	.	TRBJ1-3	CASSSFRSSGNTIYF
TRBV9	.	TRBJ1-2	CASSPQDNPFGYGYTF
TRBV7-3	.	TRBJ2-3	CASSLTGDDTQYF
TRBV28	.	TRBJ2-1	CASRNSGTWEGGEQFF
TRBV9	TRBD1	TRBJ1-4	CASSPGTGPEKLFF
TRBV6-2/TRBV6-3	.	TRBJ1-5	CASSRNAGGYSNQPQHF
TRBV20-1	.	TRBJ2-7	CSASPVGTFSYEQYF
TRBV6-5	.	TRBJ1-1	CASRSHGGGDTEAFF
TRBV6-6	TRBD2	TRBJ2-7	CASRELAGYYEQYF
TRBV15	TRBD1	TRBJ1-2	CATSPAMWQGENYGYTF
TRBV3-1/TRBV3-2	.	TRBJ2-5	CASSPWTPQETQYF
TRBV5-4	TRBD2	TRBJ2-3	CASGPLAREGPDTQYF
TRBV30	TRBD2	TRBJ2-3	CAWSAGTSGSVYGTDTQYF
TRBV3-1/TRBV3-2	TRBD1	TRBJ1-1	CASSPLTGEITEAFF
TRBV24-1	TRBD1	TRBJ2-7	CATSGGQGTVYEQYF
TRBV28	.	TRBJ1-5	CASSFILGNGYQPQHF
TRBV10-1	TRBD1	TRBJ2-3	CASSGPGTGEADTQYF
TRBV6-5	TRBD2	TRBJ2-7	CASSYTSAAYEQYF
TRBV6-5	.	TRBJ1-2	CASSYLGAGALGYTF
TRBV18	TRBD1	TRBJ2-7	CASSPGTGSVQYF
TRBV6-5	.	TRBJ1-2	CASIVARGFYGYTF
TRBV30	TRBD1	TRBJ1-6	CAWSVQGGGNSPLHF
TRBV5-1	.	TRBJ1-1	CASSFAPDKGTEAFF
TRBV9	TRBD2	TRBJ2-2	CASSVVGTSTGELFF
TRBV19	TRBD1	TRBJ1-2	CASTTGAVGYTF
TRBV7-9	.	TRBJ1-3	CASRPSSGNTIYF
TRBV18	.	TRBJ1-1	CASSPLQGSTEAFF
TRBV9	.	TRBJ2-3	CASSVMSGPADTQYF
TRBV4-3	.	TRBJ2-5	CASSQLTGYQETQYF